These 10 T cell receptor beta chains originate from one sample sequenced in a study of blood T cells in healthy people across ages. A second about 6 to 12 cycle PCR used barcoded and J-beta primers. TCRdb ran MiXCR on the 5' RACE reads and lists one entry per CDR3 protein. The sample has under 2 million distinct CDR3 sequences; 30% to 40% are singletons. The specimen sequenced was blood. All receptors come from a woman aged 25 to 39 in good health.

The V call is TRBV7-3, the J call TRBJ1-1; TRBD1 aligns across 8 bases. This CDR3 is built from 18 residues. Germline-derived CDR1 and CDR2 are SGHTA and FQGTGA. The trim removed 2 bases at V and 1 base at J, leaving 12 bases unmatched. CDR3 loop: CASSLWQGAWSGNTEAFF. Here the CDR3 DNA reads TGTGCCAGCAGCTTATGGCAGGGGGCTTGGAGTGGGAACACTGAAGCTTTCTTT.

The J gene is TRBJ2-2, the V gene TRBV7-6; D may be TRBD1 or TRBD2 (5 bases each). Germline-derived CDR1 and CDR2 are SGHVS and FNYEAQ. The CDR3 totals 18 residues. The V and J ends lost 4 bases and 0 bases respectively, with 18 bases between them. CDR3 sequence reads: CASSSARGRTSNTGELFF. The CDR3 bases are TGTGCCAGCAGCTCGGCCCGGGGCAGAACTTCGAACACCGGGGAGCTGTTTTTT.

This clonotype was counted a few times. The chain has TRBV28 and TRBJ2-1, with 11 bases matching TRBD2. The CDR3 length is 16 residues. Trimming took 4 bases from V and 10 from J; bases not matched to a gene: 12. Germline loops: CDR1 MDHEN, CDR2 SYDVKM. This CDR3 reads CASSSNPGTSGAEQFF. CDR3 sequence (DNA): TGTGCCAGCAGTTCTAACCCAGGGACTAGCGGAGCGGAGCAGTTCTTC. The complete variable domain, with remaining parts taken from reference TRBV28 and TRBJ2-1, reads DVKVTQSSRYLVKRTGEKVFLECVQDMDHENMFWYRQDPGLGLRLIYFSYDVKMKEKGDIPEGYSVSREKKERFSLILESASTNQTSMYLCASSSNPGTSGAEQFFGPGTRLTVL.

There are a few counts of this clonotype. The gene calls are TRBV3-1 and TRBJ2-3; 11 positions match TRBD2. The germline V gene has CDR1 LGHDT and CDR2 YNNKEL (reference sequence). The CDR3 has 16 residues. With 0 bases clipped from V and 5 bases from J, the junction kept 4 bases outside the gene matches. DNA of the CDR3: TGTGCCAGCAGCCAAGAGTTTAGCGGGGGGGGAGATACGCAGTATTTT. Encoded protein: CASSQEFSGGGDTQYF.

This clonotype showed up just a few times. The chain links TRBV9 to TRBJ1-2; D remains ambiguous. CDR3 length: 14 residues. Germline CDR1 and CDR2: SGDLS and YYNGEE. Trimming pared 4 bases from V and 1 base from J, leaving 11 bases between. The CDR3 DNA sequence: TGTGCCAGCAGCCCGACGACGGTTAACTATGGCTACACCTTC. Its translation is CASSPTTVNYGYTF.

The chain employs TRBV27 and TRBJ2-6, with D uncertain. CDR3 length: 17 amino acids. Germline V gene lookup returns CDR1 MNHEY and CDR2 SMNVEV (reference sequence). V was pared by 0 bases and J by 0 bases, with 9 bases between. CDR3 region: CASSLSVGDSGANVLTF. The DNA for the CDR3 is TGTGCCAGCAGTTTATCCGTTGGGGACTCTGGGGCCAACGTCCTGACTTTC.

V and J are TRBV7-9 and TRBJ2-7; 11 bases fit TRBD2. The CDR3 has 16 residues. Germline V gene data show CDR1 as SEHNR and CDR2 as FQNEAQ (reference sequence). With V trimmed by 5 bases and J by 0 bases, 6 bases remained unmatched. CDR3 loop: CASSTGTSGNSYEQYF. For the CDR3, the DNA is TGTGCCAGCAGCACCGGGACTAGCGGAAACTCCTACGAGCAGTACTTC.

CDR3 loop: CASSSQREGTQYF. In DNA, the CDR3 is TGTGCCAGCAGCTCCCAGCGGGAGGGTACGCAGTATTTT. The genes are TRBV7-2 and TRBJ2-3; the match to TRBD2 covers 10 bases. The V and J ends lost 4 bases and 8 bases, in that order; junction bases with no gene match: 3. Germline assignment: CDR1 SGHTA and CDR2 FQGNSA. CDR3 length: 13 residues.

The V gene is TRBV28, the J gene TRBJ1-1, with 9 positions matching TRBD1. The germline V gene encodes CDR1 MDHEN and CDR2 SYDVKM. Losses at the gene ends were 5 bases for V and 4 bases for J; bases not matched to a gene: 11. The CDR3 is made up of 16 amino acids. The CDR3 here is CASSPLKTGGFTEAFF. CDR3 nucleotide sequence: TGTGCCAGCAGTCCCCTAAAGACAGGGGGGTTCACTGAAGCTTTCTTT.

The chain employs TRBV29-1 and TRBJ2-1; 10 bases align to TRBD2. Looked up from germline, CDR1 is SQVTM and CDR2 is ANQGSEA. Losses at the gene ends were 5 bases for V and 10 bases for J; bases not matched to a gene: 5. There are 12 residues in the CDR3. CDR3 sequence: CSVSGGVQEQFF. CDR3 sequence (DNA): TGCAGCGTTAGCGGGGGGGTACAGGAGCAGTTCTTC.